This T cell receptor (beta chain) was captured in a study of Tregs in tolerant kidney transplant recipients. CDR1 and CDR2 from the germline V gene are SGHTA and FQGTGA. The J segment lost 8 bases and the V segment lost 5 bases, leaving 6 bases of the junction unmatched. This CDR3 spans 13 amino acids. Sequenced by immunoSEQ multiplex PCR; TCRdb stores in-frame clones only, minus some. The sample includes about 50,000 clones, about nine tenths of them seen just once. The nonmyeloablative bone marrow transplants came from related graft donors, with transient mixed chimerism. The rearrangement joins TRBV7-3 to TRBJ2-4, with 7 positions matching TRBD1. The sample was CD8+ T cells from blood (PBMCs), taken 12 months after the transplant. This receptor was obtained from a human patient who received a combined kidney and bone marrow transplant. These T cells may partly come from the graft donor. CDR3 amino acids: CASSTTGLDIQYF. The CDR3 DNA sequence: TGTGCCAGCAGCACGACAGGGTTGGACATTCAGTACTTC. The full variable domain, rest sourced from reference TRBV7-3 and TRBJ2-4, is GAGVSQTPSNKVTEKGKYVELRCDPISGHTALYWYRQSLGQGPEFLIYFQGTGAADDSGLPNDRFFAVRPEGSVSTLKIQRTERGDSAVYLCASSTTGLDIQYFGAGTRLSVL.